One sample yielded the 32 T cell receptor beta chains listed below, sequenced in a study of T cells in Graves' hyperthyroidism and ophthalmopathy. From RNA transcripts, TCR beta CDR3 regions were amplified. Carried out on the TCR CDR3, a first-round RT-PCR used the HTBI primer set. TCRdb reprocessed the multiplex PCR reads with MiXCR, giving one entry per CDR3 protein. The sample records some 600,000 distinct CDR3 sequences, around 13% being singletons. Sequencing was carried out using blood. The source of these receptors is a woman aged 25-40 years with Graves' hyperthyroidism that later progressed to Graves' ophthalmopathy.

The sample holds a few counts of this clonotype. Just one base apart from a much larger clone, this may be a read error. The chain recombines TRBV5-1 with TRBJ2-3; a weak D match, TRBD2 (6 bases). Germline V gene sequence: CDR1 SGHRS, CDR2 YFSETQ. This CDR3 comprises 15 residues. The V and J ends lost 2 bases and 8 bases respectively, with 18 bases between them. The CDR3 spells CASSLLASDEGTQYF. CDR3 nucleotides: TGCGCCAGCAGCTTATTGGCTAGCGATGAAGGTACGCAGTATTTT.

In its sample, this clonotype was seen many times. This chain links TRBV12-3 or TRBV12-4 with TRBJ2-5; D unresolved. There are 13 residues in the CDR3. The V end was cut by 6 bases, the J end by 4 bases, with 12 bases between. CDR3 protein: CASSYNTGETQYF. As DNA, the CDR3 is TGTGCCAGCAGCTACAACACGGGAGAGACCCAGTACTTC.

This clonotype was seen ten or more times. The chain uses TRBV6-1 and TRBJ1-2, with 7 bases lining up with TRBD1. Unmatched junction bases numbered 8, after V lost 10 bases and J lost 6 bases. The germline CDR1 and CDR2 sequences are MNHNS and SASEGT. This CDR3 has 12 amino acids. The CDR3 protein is CATLTGPNGYTF. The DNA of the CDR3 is TGTGCCACCCTGACAGGGCCCAATGGCTACACCTTC.

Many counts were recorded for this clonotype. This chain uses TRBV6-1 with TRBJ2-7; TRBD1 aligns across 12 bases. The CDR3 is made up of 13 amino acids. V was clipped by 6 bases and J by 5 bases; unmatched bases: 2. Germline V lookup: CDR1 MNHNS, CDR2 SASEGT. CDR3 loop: CASSRDRGHEQYF. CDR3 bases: TGTGCCAGCAGCCGGGACAGGGGGCACGAGCAGTACTTC.

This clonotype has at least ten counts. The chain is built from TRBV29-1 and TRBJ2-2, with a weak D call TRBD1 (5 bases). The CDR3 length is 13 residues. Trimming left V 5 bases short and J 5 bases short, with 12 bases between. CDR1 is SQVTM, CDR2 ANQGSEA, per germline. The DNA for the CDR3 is TGCAGCGTTACGCAGGGTAGTACCGGGGAGCTGTTTTTT. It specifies CSVTQGSTGELFF.

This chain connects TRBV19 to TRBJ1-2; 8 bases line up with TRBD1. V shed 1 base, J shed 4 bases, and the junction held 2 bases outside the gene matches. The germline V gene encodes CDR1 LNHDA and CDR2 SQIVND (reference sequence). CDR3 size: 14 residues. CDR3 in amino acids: CASSIVGQGYGYTF. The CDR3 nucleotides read TGTGCCAGTAGTATAGTCGGACAGGGCTATGGCTACACCTTC.

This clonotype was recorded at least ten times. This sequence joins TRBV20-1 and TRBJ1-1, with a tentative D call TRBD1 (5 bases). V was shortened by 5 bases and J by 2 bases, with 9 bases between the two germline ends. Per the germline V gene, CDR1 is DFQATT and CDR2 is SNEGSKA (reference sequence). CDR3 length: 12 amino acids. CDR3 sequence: CSAEGLNTEAFF. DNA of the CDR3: TGCAGTGCTGAGGGACTCAACACTGAAGCTTTCTTT.

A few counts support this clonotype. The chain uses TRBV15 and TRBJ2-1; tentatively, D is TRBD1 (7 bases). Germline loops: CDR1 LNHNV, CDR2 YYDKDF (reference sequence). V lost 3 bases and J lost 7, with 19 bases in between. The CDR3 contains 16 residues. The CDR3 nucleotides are TGTGCCACCAGCAGGGGGACAGCCTCTCGGGGGAATGAGCAGTTCTTC. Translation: CATSRGTASRGNEQFF.

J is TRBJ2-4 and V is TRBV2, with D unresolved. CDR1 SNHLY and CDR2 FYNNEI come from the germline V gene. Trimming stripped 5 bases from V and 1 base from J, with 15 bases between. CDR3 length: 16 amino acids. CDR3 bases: TGTGCCAGCAGTCGGCCGCCTCTAGGGGCCAAAAACATTCAGTACTTC. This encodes CASSRPPLGAKNIQYF.

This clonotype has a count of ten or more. CDR3 sequence: CASSAPGTRDYEQYF. For the CDR3, the DNA is TGTGCCAGCAGTGCCCCCGGGACAAGGGACTACGAGCAGTACTTC. This chain uses TRBV6-1 with TRBJ2-7, with D possibly TRBD1 on 6 matching bases. V lost 4 bases, J lost 3 bases, and 16 bases lay in between. From germline, CDR1 is MNHNS and CDR2 SASEGT. The CDR3 length is 15 residues.

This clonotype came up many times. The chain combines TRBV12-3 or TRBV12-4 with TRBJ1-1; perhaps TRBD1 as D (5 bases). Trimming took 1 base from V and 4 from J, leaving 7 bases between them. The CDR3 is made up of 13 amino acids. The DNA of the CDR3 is TGTGCCAGCAGTTTAGTTAGGGGCACTGAAGCTTTCTTT. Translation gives CASSLVRGTEAFF.

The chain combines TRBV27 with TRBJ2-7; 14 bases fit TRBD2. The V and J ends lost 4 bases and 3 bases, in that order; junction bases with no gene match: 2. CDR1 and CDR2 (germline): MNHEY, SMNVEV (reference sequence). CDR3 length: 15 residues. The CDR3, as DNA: TGTGCCAGCAGTTGGGGACTAGCGGGAGTCTACGAGCAGTACTTC. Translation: CASSWGLAGVYEQYF.

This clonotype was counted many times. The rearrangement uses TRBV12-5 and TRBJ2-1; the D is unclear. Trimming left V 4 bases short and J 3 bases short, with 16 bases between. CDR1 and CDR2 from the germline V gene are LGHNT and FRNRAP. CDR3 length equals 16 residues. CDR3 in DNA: TGTGCTAGTGGTTCTCAAGCGACTGCATACTACAATGAGCAGTTCTTC. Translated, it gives CASGSQATAYYNEQFF.

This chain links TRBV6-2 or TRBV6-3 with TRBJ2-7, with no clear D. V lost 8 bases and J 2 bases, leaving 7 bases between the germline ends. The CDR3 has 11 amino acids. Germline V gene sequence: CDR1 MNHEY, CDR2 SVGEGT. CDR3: CASLDPYEQYF. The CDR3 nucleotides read TGTGCCAGCCTTGACCCCTACGAGCAGTACTTC.

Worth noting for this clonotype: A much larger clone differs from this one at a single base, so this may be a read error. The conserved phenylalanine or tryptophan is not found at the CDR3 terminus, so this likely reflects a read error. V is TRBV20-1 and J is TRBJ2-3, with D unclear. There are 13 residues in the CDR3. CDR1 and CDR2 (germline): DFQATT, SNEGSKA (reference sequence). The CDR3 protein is CRTLDPGTDTQYS. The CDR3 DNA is TGCAGGACCCTAGACCCCGGAACAGATACGCAGTATTCT.

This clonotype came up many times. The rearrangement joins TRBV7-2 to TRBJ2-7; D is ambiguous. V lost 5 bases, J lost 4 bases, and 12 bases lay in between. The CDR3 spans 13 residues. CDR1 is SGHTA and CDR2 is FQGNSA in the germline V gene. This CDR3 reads CASSPLAIYEQYF. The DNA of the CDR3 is TGTGCCAGCAGCCCCTTAGCCATTTACGAGCAGTACTTC. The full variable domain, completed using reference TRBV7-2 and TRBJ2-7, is GAGVSQSPSNKVTEKGKDVELRCDPISGHTALYWYRQSLGQGLEFLIYFQGNSAPDKSGLPSDRFSAERTGGSVSTLTIQRTQQEDSAVYLCASSPLAIYEQYFGPGTRLTVT.

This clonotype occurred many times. The CDR3 DNA reads TGTGCCAGCTCACCATCGGTCTTGGCCTACGAGCAGTACTTC. Encoded protein: CASSPSVLAYEQYF. V gene TRBV18 combines with J gene TRBJ2-7; D gene uncertain. V was clipped by 2 bases and J by 2 bases, with 10 bases between them. The germline CDR1 and CDR2 sequences are KGHSH and LQKENI. CDR3 length: 14 residues.

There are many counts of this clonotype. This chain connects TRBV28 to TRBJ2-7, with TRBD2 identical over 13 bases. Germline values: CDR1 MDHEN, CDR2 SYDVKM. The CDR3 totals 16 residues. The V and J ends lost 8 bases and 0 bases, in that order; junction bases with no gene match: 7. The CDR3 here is CASEELAGGNSYEQYF. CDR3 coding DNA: TGTGCCAGCGAAGAACTAGCGGGAGGGAACTCCTACGAGCAGTACTTC.

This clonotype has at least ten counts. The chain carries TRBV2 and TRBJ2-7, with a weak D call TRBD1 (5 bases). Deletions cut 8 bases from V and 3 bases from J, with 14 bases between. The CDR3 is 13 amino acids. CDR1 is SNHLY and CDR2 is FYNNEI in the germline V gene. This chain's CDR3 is CASLRQGGYEQYF. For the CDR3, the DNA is TGTGCCAGCTTGAGGCAGGGTGGCTACGAGCAGTACTTC.

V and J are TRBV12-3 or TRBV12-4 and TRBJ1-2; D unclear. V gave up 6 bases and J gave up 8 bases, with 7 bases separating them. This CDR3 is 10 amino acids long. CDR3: CASRPGGYTF. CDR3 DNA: TGTGCCAGCAGACCGGGCGGCTACACCTTC.

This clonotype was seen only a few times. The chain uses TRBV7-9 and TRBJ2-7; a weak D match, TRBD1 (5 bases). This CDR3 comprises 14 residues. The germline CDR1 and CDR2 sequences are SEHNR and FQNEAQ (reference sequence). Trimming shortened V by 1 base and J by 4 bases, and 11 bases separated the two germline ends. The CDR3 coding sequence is TGTGCCAGCAGCTTAGGTTTTCAGGGATACGAGCAGTACTTC. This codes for CASSLGFQGYEQYF.

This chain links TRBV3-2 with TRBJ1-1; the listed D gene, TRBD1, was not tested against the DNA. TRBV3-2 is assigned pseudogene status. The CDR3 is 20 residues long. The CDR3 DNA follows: TGTGCCAGCAGCCAAGAAGTGGACAGGGAGTTTTGGGCATTGAACACTGAAGCTTTCTTT. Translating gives CASSQEVDREFWALNTEAFF.

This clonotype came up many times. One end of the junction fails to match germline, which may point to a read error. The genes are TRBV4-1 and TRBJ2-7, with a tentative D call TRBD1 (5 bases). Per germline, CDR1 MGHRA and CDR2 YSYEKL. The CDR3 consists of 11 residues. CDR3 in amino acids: CASSQGNEQYF. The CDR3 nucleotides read TGTGCCAGCAGCCAGGGAAACGAGCAGTACTTC.

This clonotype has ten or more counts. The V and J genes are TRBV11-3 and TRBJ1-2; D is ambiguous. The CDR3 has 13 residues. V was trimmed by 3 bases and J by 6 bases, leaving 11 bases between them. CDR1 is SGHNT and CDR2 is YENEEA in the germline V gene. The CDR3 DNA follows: TGTGCCAGCAGCTTCCTTCACGGGGATGGCTACACCTTC. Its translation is CASSFLHGDGYTF.

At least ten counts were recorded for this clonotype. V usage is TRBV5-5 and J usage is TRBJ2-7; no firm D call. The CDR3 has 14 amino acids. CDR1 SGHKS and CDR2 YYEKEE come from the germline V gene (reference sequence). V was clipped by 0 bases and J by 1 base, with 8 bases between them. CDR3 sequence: CASSLAIASYEQYF. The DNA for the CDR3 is TGTGCCAGCAGCTTGGCCATCGCATCCTACGAGCAGTACTTC.

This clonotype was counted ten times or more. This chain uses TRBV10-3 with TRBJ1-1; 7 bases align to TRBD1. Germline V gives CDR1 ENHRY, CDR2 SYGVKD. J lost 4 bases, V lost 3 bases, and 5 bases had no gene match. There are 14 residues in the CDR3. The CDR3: CAISDTGVSTEAFF. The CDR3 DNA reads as TGTGCCATCAGTGATACAGGGGTGAGCACTGAAGCTTTCTTT.

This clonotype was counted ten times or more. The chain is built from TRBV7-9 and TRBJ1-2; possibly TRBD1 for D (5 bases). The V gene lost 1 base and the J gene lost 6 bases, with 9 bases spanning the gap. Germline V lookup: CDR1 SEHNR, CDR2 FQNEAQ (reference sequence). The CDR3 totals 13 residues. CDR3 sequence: CASSLVTADGYTF. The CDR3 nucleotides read TGTGCCAGCAGCTTAGTGACAGCTGATGGCTACACCTTC.

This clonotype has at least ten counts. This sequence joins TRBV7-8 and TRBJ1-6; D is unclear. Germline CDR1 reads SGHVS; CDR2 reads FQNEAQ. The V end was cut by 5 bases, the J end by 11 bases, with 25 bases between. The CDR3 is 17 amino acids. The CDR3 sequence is CASSPWATLNIDPPLHF. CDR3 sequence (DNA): TGTGCCAGCAGCCCATGGGCGACACTGAATATAGATCCACCCCTCCACTTT.

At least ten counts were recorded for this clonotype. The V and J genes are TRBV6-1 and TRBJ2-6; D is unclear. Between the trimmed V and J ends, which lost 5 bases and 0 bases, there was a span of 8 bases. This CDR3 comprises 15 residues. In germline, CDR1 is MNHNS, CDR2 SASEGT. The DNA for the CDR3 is TGTGCCAGCAGTTACAGCGACTCTGGGGCCAACGTCCTGACTTTC. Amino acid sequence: CASSYSDSGANVLTF.

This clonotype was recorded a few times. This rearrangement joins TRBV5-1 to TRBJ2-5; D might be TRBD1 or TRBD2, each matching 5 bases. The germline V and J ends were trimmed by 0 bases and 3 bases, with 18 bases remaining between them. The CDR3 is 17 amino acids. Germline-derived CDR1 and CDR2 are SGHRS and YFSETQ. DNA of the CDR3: TGCGCCAGCAGCTTGGAACCGGGACGGCCGTGGGAAGAGACCCAGTACTTC. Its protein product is CASSLEPGRPWEETQYF.

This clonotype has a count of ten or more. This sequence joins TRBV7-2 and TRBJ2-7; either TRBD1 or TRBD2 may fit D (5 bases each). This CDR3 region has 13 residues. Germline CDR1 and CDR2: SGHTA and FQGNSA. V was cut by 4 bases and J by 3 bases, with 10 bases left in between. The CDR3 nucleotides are TGTGCCAGCAGCTACCGGGACGGCTACGAGCAGTACTTC. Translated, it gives CASSYRDGYEQYF.

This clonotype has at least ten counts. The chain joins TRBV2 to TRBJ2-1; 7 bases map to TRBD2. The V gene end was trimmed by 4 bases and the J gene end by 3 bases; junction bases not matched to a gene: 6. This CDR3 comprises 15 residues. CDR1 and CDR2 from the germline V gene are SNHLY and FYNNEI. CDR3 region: CASSGAGASYNEQFF. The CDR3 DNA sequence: TGTGCCAGCAGTGGGGCGGGAGCAAGCTACAATGAGCAGTTCTTC.